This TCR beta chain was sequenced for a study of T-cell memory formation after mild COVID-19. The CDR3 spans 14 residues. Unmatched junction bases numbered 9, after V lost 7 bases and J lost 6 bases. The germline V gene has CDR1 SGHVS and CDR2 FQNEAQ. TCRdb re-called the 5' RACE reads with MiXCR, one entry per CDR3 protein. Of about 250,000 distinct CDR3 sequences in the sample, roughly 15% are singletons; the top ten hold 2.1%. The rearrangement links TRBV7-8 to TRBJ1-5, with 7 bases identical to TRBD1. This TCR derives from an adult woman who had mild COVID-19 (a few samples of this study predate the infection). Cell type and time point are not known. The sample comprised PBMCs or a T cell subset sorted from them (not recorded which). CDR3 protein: CASTQGGAGQPQHF. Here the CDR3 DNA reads TGTGCCAGCACTCAGGGGGGGGCTGGTCAGCCCCAGCATTTT.